The next 20 T cell receptor beta chains were all read from a single sample in a study of T cells in Graves' hyperthyroidism and ophthalmopathy. TCR beta CDR3 region amplification was performed from RNA transcripts. The primer set for the first-round RT-PCR of the TCR CDR3 was HTBI. MiXCR, run by TCRdb on the multiplex PCR reads, gives a single entry per CDR3 protein. Among about half a million distinct CDR3 sequences listed, around 20% were seen once. Source material: blood. The receptor source for this set is a man aged 18 to 30 with Graves' hyperthyroidism.

This clonotype was detected many times. V usage is TRBV7-8 and J usage is TRBJ1-1; maybe TRBD1 (6 bases). CDR1 and CDR2 (germline): SGHVS, FQNEAQ. The length of the CDR3 is 14 residues. With 5 bases removed from V and 5 bases from J, the gap between germline ends came to 15 bases. CDR3 residues: CASSQYEGGTEAFF. The CDR3 bases are TGTGCCAGCAGCCAATACGAGGGGGGAACTGAAGCTTTCTTT.

This clonotype was seen many times. The genes are TRBV19 and TRBJ1-1, with D unresolved. This CDR3 spans 11 amino acids. Germline-derived CDR1 and CDR2 are LNHDA and SQIVND (reference sequence). V was trimmed by 3 bases and J by 6 bases, leaving 5 bases between them. CDR3 sequence: CASSILAEAFF. CDR3 DNA sequence: TGTGCCAGTAGTATTCTGGCTGAAGCTTTCTTT.

This clonotype was counted between two and nine times. Being one base from a much bigger clone, this may be a read error. The chain is built from TRBV14 and TRBJ1-2, with TRBD1 as a possible D gene (6 bases). The V gene's germline CDR1 is SGHDN and CDR2 FVKESK. This CDR3 is 14 amino acids long. CDR3: CAGSPETGLYGYTF. The CDR3 DNA reads TGTGCCGGCAGCCCCGAGACAGGACTCTATGGCTACACCTTC.

This clonotype was recorded at least ten times. The J gene is TRBJ1-2, the V gene TRBV6-5; a possible D gene is TRBD1 (5 bases). V was pared by 0 bases and J by 8 bases, with 16 bases between. Germline assignment: CDR1 MNHEY and CDR2 SVGAGI. There are 15 residues in the CDR3. The CDR3 protein is CASSYSASGLDGYTF. The CDR3 region has the DNA TGTGCCAGCAGTTACTCAGCGTCAGGGCTCGACGGCTACACCTTC.

This clonotype was counted ten times or more. This chain joins TRBV12-3 or TRBV12-4 and TRBJ1-2, with TRBD1 matching 7 bases. The length of the CDR3 is 16 residues. The ends lost 4 bases at V and 4 bases at J; junction bases unmatched: 12. As DNA, the CDR3 is TGTGCCAGCAGTTCCGGGACAGCTACCTTTCTCTATGGCTACACCTTC. It encodes CASSSGTATFLYGYTF.

This clonotype was seen more than once but under ten times. V usage is TRBV11-2 and J usage is TRBJ2-7, with 8 bases matching TRBD1. CDR1 is SGHAT and CDR2 is FQNNGV in the germline V gene. Trimming cost V 5 bases and J 3 bases; bases outside gene matches: 6. The CDR3 is made up of 14 amino acids. The chain's CDR3 is CASSIGQGLYEQYF. As DNA, the CDR3 is TGTGCCAGCAGCATCGGACAGGGACTCTACGAGCAGTACTTC.

Many counts were recorded for this clonotype. V usage is TRBV24-1 and J usage is TRBJ2-5, with 7 bases identical to TRBD1. The CDR3 covers 15 residues. Germline V gene sequence: CDR1 KGHDR, CDR2 SFDVKD. J gave up 4 bases and V 3 bases, and 7 bases lay outside the gene matches. The chain's CDR3 is CATSDALTGRETQYF. CDR3 nucleotide sequence: TGTGCCACCAGTGATGCGTTGACAGGGCGAGAGACCCAGTACTTC.

This clonotype has at least ten counts. The rearrangement uses TRBV12-3 or TRBV12-4 and TRBJ1-3; TRBD1 agrees at 8 bases. The V segment lost 8 bases and the J segment 2 bases; nucleotides outside the gene matches: 5. This CDR3 is built from 14 residues. As DNA, the CDR3 is TGTGCCAGCCGCCCGGACAGGGCTGGAAACACCATATATTTT. Encoded protein: CASRPDRAGNTIYF.

This clonotype was recorded at least ten times. The chain is built from TRBV11-2 and TRBJ2-5; D is unresolved. V was pared by 0 bases and J by 0 bases, with 8 bases between. The length of the CDR3 is 15 residues. The germline CDR1 and CDR2 sequences are SGHAT and FQNNGV. The CDR3 here is CASSLEWPYQETQYF. In DNA, the CDR3 is TGTGCCAGCAGCTTAGAATGGCCGTACCAAGAGACCCAGTACTTC.

This clonotype was detected many times. This may stem from a read error, because a much larger clone lies one nucleotide away. This rearrangement joins TRBV28 to TRBJ2-7; 10 bases line up with TRBD1. Germline CDR1 and CDR2: MDHEN and SYDVKM. This CDR3 region has 15 residues. CDR3 sequence reads: CASTDPGTGAYEQSF. The CDR3 DNA is TGTGCCAGCACCGACCCCGGGACAGGGGCCTACGAGCAGTCCTTC.

The sample holds a few counts of this clonotype. This sequence joins TRBV11-2 and TRBJ2-2; 8 bases are shared with TRBD1. V trimming: 4 bases; J trimming: 6 bases; junction bases outside the gene matches: 10. The CDR3 is 16 amino acids. CDR1 is SGHAT, CDR2 FQNNGV, per germline. This CDR3 is CASSYAGGSPPGELFF. The CDR3, as DNA: TGTGCCAGCAGCTACGCAGGGGGCTCCCCCCCCGGGGAGCTGTTTTTT.

The table lists this clonotype with many counts. The chain has TRBV5-1 and TRBJ1-3, with D possibly TRBD1 on 5 matching bases. The CDR3 sequence is 15 residues long. V was clipped by 1 base and J by 0 bases, with 8 bases between them. Germline V CDR1 and CDR2: SGHRS, YFSETQ. CDR3 protein: CASSLFGGSGNTIYF. The CDR3 nucleotides are TGCGCCAGCAGCTTGTTCGGGGGCTCTGGAAACACCATATATTTT.

This clonotype was observed a few times. The J gene is TRBJ1-5, the V gene TRBV6-1; 7 positions match TRBD1. Germline CDR1 reads MNHNS; CDR2 reads SASEGT. The V gene end was trimmed by 5 bases and the J gene end by 1 base; junction bases not matched to a gene: 8. The CDR3 length is 16 residues. CDR3 protein: CASSPEQGMSNQPQHF. The CDR3 DNA follows: TGTGCCAGCAGTCCGGAACAGGGGATGAGCAATCAGCCCCAGCATTTT.

This clonotype was seen repeatedly, ten times or more. Being one base from a much bigger clone, this may be a read error. V and J are TRBV6-5 and TRBJ1-5, with D possibly being TRBD1 (6 bases). CDR1 and CDR2 from the germline V gene are MNHEY and SVGAGI. The V gene lost 5 bases and the J gene lost 4 bases, with 27 bases spanning the gap. The CDR3 contains 19 residues. This CDR3 reads CASSHGATGAPRRNQPQHF. For the CDR3, the DNA is TGTGCCAGCAGTCACGGGGCGACAGGAGCTCCAAGGCGAAATCAGCCCCAGCATTTT.

This clonotype has at least ten counts. This chain connects TRBV12-3 or TRBV12-4 to TRBJ2-5; 8 bases are shared with TRBD1. The J segment lost 5 bases and the V segment lost 5 bases, leaving 13 bases of the junction unmatched. This CDR3 is 16 amino acids long. Written as DNA, the CDR3 is TGTGCCAGCAGTCCCCGACAGGGGCCTCATTCGGAGACCCAGTACTTC. Its protein product is CASSPRQGPHSETQYF.

This clonotype was detected many times. The chain joins TRBV30 to TRBJ1-5, with D perhaps matching TRBD1 (5 bases). The V end was cut by 1 base, the J end by 2 bases, with 12 bases between. The CDR3 is 15 residues long. CDR1 is GTSNPN, CDR2 SVGIG, per germline (reference sequence). The CDR3 reads CAWSGRARGNQPQHF. DNA for the CDR3: TGTGCCTGGAGTGGTCGAGCCAGGGGCAATCAGCCCCAGCATTTT.

The chain links TRBV19 to TRBJ2-5, with a possible D match to TRBD2 (5 bases). The CDR3 is 14 residues long. Trimming pared 5 bases from V and 0 bases from J, leaving 10 bases between. Germline CDR1 and CDR2: LNHDA and SQIVND (reference sequence). CDR3 in DNA: TGTGCCAGTAGTGGAGGTTGGAACCAAGAGACCCAGTACTTC. Its protein is CASSGGWNQETQYF.

The V gene is TRBV7-2, the J gene TRBJ2-5; maybe TRBD1 (5 bases). Germline-derived CDR1 and CDR2 are SGHTA and FQGNSA. V lost 3 bases, J lost 3 bases, and 29 bases lay in between. CDR3 length equals 20 residues. In DNA, the CDR3 is TGTGCCAGCAGCTTCAGGGTTCTCCAGGAAGGAGATGCAGTTGAAGAGACCCAGTACTTC. Residues: CASSFRVLQEGDAVEETQYF.

This chain connects TRBV6-4 to TRBJ1-6; unclear D gene. Trimming removed 5 bases at V and 14 bases at J, with 13 bases between. Germline CDR1 is MRHNA and CDR2 is SNTAGT. The CDR3 sequence is 12 residues long. The DNA for the CDR3 is TGTGCCAGCAGTCGGGCTTACCCTACCCTCCACTTT. It codes for CASSRAYPTLHF.

This clonotype was detected many times. The chain uses TRBV2 and TRBJ1-3; 7 bases match TRBD1. The germline CDR1 and CDR2 sequences are SNHLY and FYNNEI. This CDR3 has 16 residues. With V trimmed by 6 bases and J by 4 bases, 12 bases remained unmatched. Here the CDR3 DNA reads TGTGCCAGCAGCTACCTGTCCGGGACAGAAGGAAACACCATATATTTT. Its protein product is CASSYLSGTEGNTIYF.